This T cell receptor beta chain stems from a study of blood T cell repertoires in COVID-19. About the study: COVID-19 samples from acute and convalescent phases originated in the United States, Italy and Spain. PBMCs, B-cell-depleted T cells, or T cells provided the cDNA or gDNA that made up the material.

The table came from immunoSEQ multiplex PCR; TCRdb's copy has only in-frame clones and leaves some out. The sample lists 250,000 to 350,000 clones, approximately 82% occurring once. The receptor's source is a woman in her fifties or sixties with acute or convalescent COVID-19. The sample was peripheral blood.

The CDR3 coding sequence is TGTGCCATCAGGAAACAGACCTTGAACACTGAAGCTTTCTTT. Its protein is CAIRKQTLNTEAFF. The chain couples TRBV10-3 to TRBJ1-1; D is ambiguous. The CDR3 totals 14 residues. Trimming took off 6 bases at V and 0 bases at J, with 11 bases between the two ends. Per germline, CDR1 ENHRY and CDR2 SYGVKD.